This T cell receptor (beta chain) was recovered during a study of T cells in localized non-small cell lung cancer. Study findings and constraints: Turning up in adjacent lung were a median approximately 60 of the top 100 tumor clones. Higher T cell density in the blood was associated with longer overall survival, whereas higher adjacent-lung clonality associated with shorter survival.

The V and J ends lost 2 bases and 6 bases respectively, with 14 bases between them. Per the germline V gene, CDR1 is MNHNS and CDR2 is SASEGT. The CDR3 totals 15 residues. Sequencing was performed with immunoSEQ multiplex PCR; in TCRdb, only in-frame clones are kept and a portion is missing. Of about 20,000 clones listed, 85% to 90% are singletons. Details on this clone: Its antigen is undetermined.

The V and J genes are TRBV6-1 and TRBJ1-5; D not resolved. This sequence originates from a man aged 35 to 70 with stage II squamous cell lung carcinoma. The input for sequencing was PBMCs, taken before any cancer treatment. CDR3 coding DNA: TGTGCCAGCAGTGAAAGTTGGGGATCTGGTCAGCCCCAGCATTTT. The encoded protein is CASSESWGSGQPQHF.